This record concerns one T cell receptor (beta chain) sequence. The antigen is not known. The CDR3 carries no conserved terminal phenylalanine or tryptophan, so it likely arises from a read error. The data belong to a study of post-analysis software for immune sequencing data. The wider study: The courses of disease that were included comprised relapsing-remitting, secondary progressive and progressive-relapsing multiple sclerosis. Broader study findings: Roughly 5 TRBV segments (TRBV5-6, TRBV5-1 and TRBV20-1 among them) occurred more frequently in patients than in controls. Controls significantly exceeded multiple sclerosis patients in normalized Chao1 diversity.

The CDR3 spans 11 residues. Trimming took off 4 bases at V and 10 bases at J, with 10 bases between the two ends. Germline V gene data show CDR1 as MDHEN and CDR2 as SYDVKM. cDNA libraries for TCR beta contained unique molecular identifiers. Each sample of about 0.95 to 11 million input T cells yielded around 500,000 cDNA molecules, so each molecule approximated one T cell. TCRdb passed the PCR reads through MiXCR, listing each CDR3 protein once. The data hold around 710,000 distinct CDR3 sequences, with about 45% observed a single time. V usage is TRBV28 and J usage is TRBJ1-2; TRBD1 might be the D (5 bases). The TCR was taken from a girl aged 5-17 years with multiple sclerosis. The sequenced sample was blood. The CDR3 protein is CASSSGPFYTY. The CDR3 DNA follows: TGTGCCAGCAGTTCGGGACCATTCTACACCTAC.